The entry below gives a single T cell receptor beta chain sequence along with its context. What it recognizes is unknown. UMI-tagged TRB cDNA libraries were built via 5' RACE. One entry per CDR3 protein, without DNA, is what TCRdb gives after re-calling the 5' RACE reads. This table lists about 140,000 distinct CDR3 sequences. The sample is drawn from a study of CXCR3-negative and CXCR3-positive naive CD8 T cells. Study-wide results and caveats: Hydrophobicity of TRB CDR3s was greater in CXCR3-positive naive cells than in CXCR3-negative naive cells. The TRBV-TRBJ usage of naive CXCR3-negative and CXCR3-positive cells was similar, but that of memory cells differed.

CDR1 and CDR2 from the germline V gene are GTSNPN and SVGIG (reference sequence). The CDR3 runs 12 residues. The J gene is TRBJ1-1, the V gene TRBV30. The source of this sequence is a human donor in good health. Some clones in this sample may be carry-over from other donors' samples. The sequenced sample was naive CXCR3+ CD8+ T cells from blood. Subset given: CD45RO-CCR7+CD27+CD95- naive CD8+ T cells expressing CXCR3 (TNR3+). The chain's CDR3 is CAWSVFLGEAFF.